This TCR beta chain appears in the sequencing data of a study of cytomegalovirus exposure and HLA in healthy donors. Only a few counts were recorded for this clone. The PCR ran on 60 Vbeta and 13 Jbeta primers. This table comes from immunoSEQ multiplex PCR, and its TCRdb copy is limited to in-frame clones, with some not included. The table shows fewer than 200,000 clones, with 65% to 85% occurring only once. V gave up 4 bases and J gave up 2 bases, with 12 bases separating them. The CDR3 has 15 residues. Per germline, CDR1 MDHEN and CDR2 SYDVKM. Donors consisted of healthy bone marrow donors. The origin of this receptor is a woman in her thirties or forties in good health and CMV-seropositive. The chain couples TRBV28 to TRBJ2-1; D possibly corresponds to TRBD2 (6 bases). Sequenced: PBMCs. The CDR3 reads CASSSAGLTYNEQFF. For the CDR3, the DNA is TGTGCCAGCAGTTCCGCGGGACTGACCTACAATGAGCAGTTCTTC.